Listed here are 14 T cell receptor beta chains from one sample, sequenced in a study of blood T cell repertoires in COVID-19. Measured with immunoSEQ multiplex PCR; TCRdb has only the in-frame clones, and not every one. Of 46,000 or so clones listed, about 90% are singletons. Material for sequencing was peripheral blood. The receptor set was obtained from a man aged 50-60 years with acute or convalescent COVID-19.

The chain combines TRBV5-1 with TRBJ2-1; 10 bases map to TRBD1. The J segment lost 7 bases and the V segment lost 4 bases, leaving 8 bases of the junction unmatched. Germline V gives CDR1 SGHRS, CDR2 YFSETQ. CDR3 length: 15 residues. This CDR3 reads CASSETGGQGNEQFF. CDR3 bases: TGCGCCAGCAGCGAGACAGGGGGCCAGGGAAATGAGCAGTTCTTC.

The chain combines TRBV28 with TRBJ1-5, with D possibly TRBD1 on 5 matching bases. This CDR3 has 11 residues. CDR1 and CDR2 from the germline V gene are MDHEN and SYDVKM. V lost 6 bases, J lost 11 bases, and 11 bases lay in between. Here the CDR3 reads CASRDTLAQHF. The DNA for the CDR3 is TGTGCCAGCAGGGACACCCTAGCCCAGCATTTT. The full variable domain, its missing parts supplied by reference TRBV28 and TRBJ1-5, is DVKVTQSSRYLVKRTGEKVFLECVQDMDHENMFWYRQDPGLGLRLIYFSYDVKMKEKGDIPEGYSVSREKKERFSLILESASTNQTSMYLCASRDTLAQHFGDGTRLSIL.

In its sample, this clone was seen once. The chain couples TRBV7-9 to TRBJ1-5; no definite D call. The V gene lost 2 bases and the J gene lost 7 bases, with 6 bases spanning the gap. Germline CDR1 SEHNR, CDR2 FQNEAQ (reference sequence). The CDR3 is 12 amino acids. The CDR3 region has the DNA TGTGCCAGCAGCTTACCCTACCAGCCCCAGCATTTT. Its protein is CASSLPYQPQHF.

The V gene is TRBV19, the J gene TRBJ2-1; D might be TRBD2 (6 bases). CDR1 is LNHDA, CDR2 SQIVND, per germline (reference sequence). The CDR3 consists of 15 residues. V was shortened by 2 bases and J by 4 bases, with 12 bases between the two germline ends. The CDR3 DNA reads TGTGCCAGTAGTATACCCCTAGCGAATTACAATGAGCAGTTCTTC. Its translation: CASSIPLANYNEQFF.

The genes are TRBV6-5 and TRBJ1-1; no firm D call. This CDR3 is 12 amino acids long. V was cut by 6 bases and J by 9 bases, with 14 bases left in between. Germline V gene data show CDR1 as MNHEY and CDR2 as SVGAGI. The CDR3 DNA reads as TGTGCCAGCAGACCGCCGGGATTACAAGCTTTCTTT. This translates into CASRPPGLQAFF.

This chain uses TRBV3-1 (or the pseudogene TRBV3-2) with TRBJ2-5; 11 bases are a match to TRBD2. CDR1 and CDR2 (germline): LGHDT, YNNKEL (reference sequence). The CDR3 spans 17 residues. Trimming took 2 bases from V and 1 from J; bases not matched to a gene: 6. The CDR3 protein is CASSQWFGTSGQETQYF. The CDR3 DNA sequence: TGTGCCAGCAGCCAATGGTTCGGGACTAGCGGCCAAGAGACCCAGTACTTC.

The CDR3 DNA sequence: TGTGCCAGCTCGACCAGCGGGGGGGCATCTGATACGCAGTATTTT. Protein: CASSTSGGASDTQYF. V gene TRBV18 combines with J gene TRBJ2-3; 10 bases line up with TRBD2. The V gene end was trimmed by 6 bases and the J gene end by 6 bases; junction bases not matched to a gene: 9. The CDR3 is 15 residues long. CDR1 and CDR2 from the germline V gene are KGHSH and LQKENI.

V gene TRBV4-2 combines with J gene TRBJ2-1, with D unclear. This CDR3 region has 14 residues. The germline V and J ends were trimmed by 2 bases and 1 base, with 6 bases remaining between them. From germline, CDR1 is LGHNA and CDR2 YNFKEQ. The CDR3 nucleotides read TGTGCCAGCAGCCAACTGGAGTCCTACAATGAGCAGTTCTTC. This gives the protein CASSQLESYNEQFF.

This clone has more than one count but fewer than ten. The CDR3 loop is CASSVGTGAGNEKLFF. CDR3 DNA sequence: TGTGCCAGCAGCGTGGGGACAGGGGCTGGGAATGAAAAACTGTTTTTT. The chain couples TRBV5-4 to TRBJ1-4; 10 bases are shared with TRBD1. Unmatched junction bases numbered 8, after V lost 4 bases and J lost 5 bases. The CDR3 sequence is 16 residues long. Germline V gives CDR1 SGHNT, CDR2 YYREEE (reference sequence). The whole variable domain, remainder taken from reference TRBV5-4 and TRBJ1-4, is ETGVTQSPTHLIKTRGQQVTLRCSSQSGHNTVSWYQQALGQGPQFIFQYYREEENGRGNFPPRFSGLQFPNYSSELNVNALELDDSALYLCASSVGTGAGNEKLFFGSGTQLSVL.

J is TRBJ2-3 and V is TRBV5-6; 11 nucleotides line up with TRBD2. Germline V lookup: CDR1 SGHDT, CDR2 YYEEEE. V trimming: 4 bases; J trimming: 6 bases; junction bases outside the gene matches: 10. This CDR3 has 16 amino acids. The CDR3 DNA reads as TGTGCCAGCAGCCTGGGGCTAGCGGGAGGCCAGGATACGCAGTATTTT. The encoded protein is CASSLGLAGGQDTQYF.

V and J are TRBV28 and TRBJ2-7; TRBD1 matches 7 bases. V shed 3 bases, J shed 7 bases, and the junction held 12 bases outside the gene matches. Germline CDR1 reads MDHEN; CDR2 reads SYDVKM. This CDR3 comprises 15 residues. Here the CDR3 DNA reads TGTGCCAGCAGTTTGCCCGGGACAGCGTCTCAGGAGCAGTACTTC. This sequence encodes CASSLPGTASQEQYF.

The chain links TRBV19 to TRBJ2-3, with D perhaps TRBD2 (6 bases). The V end was cut by 8 bases, the J end by 0 bases, with 12 bases between. The CDR3 is made up of 14 amino acids. The germline V gene encodes CDR1 LNHDA and CDR2 SQIVND (reference sequence). CDR3 sequence: CASRSLASTDTQYF. DNA of the CDR3: TGTGCCAGTCGGTCGCTAGCGAGCACAGATACGCAGTATTTT.

The chain employs TRBV19 and TRBJ2-4, with TRBD1 matching over 7 bases. CDR1 is LNHDA, CDR2 SQIVND, per germline (reference sequence). With V trimmed by 1 base and J by 2 bases, 8 bases remained unmatched. The CDR3 has 17 residues. The CDR3 protein is CASSIVGQEGSKNIQYF. The CDR3, as DNA: TGTGCCAGTAGTATAGTCGGACAGGAAGGATCCAAAAACATTCAGTACTTC.

The CDR3 coding sequence is TGCAGCGTTCTCAATCCCGGGGAAGGGTACTATGGCTACACCTTC. Amino acid sequence: CSVLNPGEGYYGYTF. The V call is TRBV29-1, the J call TRBJ1-2; D is undetermined. V was clipped by 5 bases and J by 3 bases, with 19 bases between them. The CDR3 extends over 15 amino acids. CDR1 and CDR2 (germline): SQVTM, ANQGSEA.